This TCR beta chain is from a study of blood T cell repertoires in COVID-19. In germline, CDR1 is SEHNR, CDR2 FQNEAQ (reference sequence). The V segment lost 8 bases and the J segment 0 bases; nucleotides outside the gene matches: 4. The CDR3 length is 14 residues. Profiling relied on immunoSEQ multiplex PCR, and the TCRdb table lists in-frame clones only, not all of them. The sample shows 250,000 to 350,000 clones, more than 75% of them seen only once. The genes are TRBV7-9 and TRBJ2-3, with 8 bases that match TRBD2. This clonotype was sampled from a woman younger than 35 who had recovered from COVID-19. The sample comprised PBMCs or T cells enriched from blood (not recorded which). In nucleotides, the CDR3 is TGTGCCAGCCCGGGGGGGGGCAGCACAGATACGCAGTATTTT. Encoded protein: CASPGGGSTDTQYF.